Below, 22 T cell receptor beta chains from the same sample are listed, as sequenced in a study of T cell responses to AZD1222 COVID-19 vaccine. Clones were sequenced by immunoSEQ multiplex PCR, and TCRdb holds only the in-frame ones, with some missing. The table has approximately 110,000 clones, under 85% seen once. Material: peripheral blood, obtained on day 0 of AZD1222 vaccination. Receptors were obtained from an adult in good health.

This sequence joins TRBV5-1 and TRBJ1-1; D ambiguous. V was clipped by 0 bases and J by 1 base, with 4 bases between them. CDR3 length: 13 amino acids. Germline values: CDR1 SGHRS, CDR2 YFSETQ. Here the CDR3 DNA reads TGCGCCAGCAGCTTGGAACAGAACACTGAAGCTTTCTTT. This codes for CASSLEQNTEAFF.

As to this clone: The junction shows a germline mismatch at one end, possibly a read error. The chain is built from TRBV7-7 and TRBJ2-1; D assignment may be TRBD1 or TRBD2 (5 bases each). The CDR3 covers 16 residues. Germline V gene data show CDR1 as SSHAT and CDR2 as FNYEAQ (reference sequence). The CDR3, as DNA: TGTGCTAGCAGCCGGCGTGAGGGACCCAGTTACAATGAGCAGTTCTTC. It specifies CASSRREGPSYNEQFF.

This clone was seen once. The chain links TRBV2 to TRBJ2-1; unclear D gene. The germline V gene encodes CDR1 SNHLY and CDR2 FYNNEI. The V gene lost 0 bases and the J gene lost 2 bases, with 11 bases spanning the gap. The CDR3 totals 16 residues. This CDR3 is CASSEALGTPYNEQFF. DNA of the CDR3: TGTGCCAGCAGTGAAGCGCTGGGTACCCCCTACAATGAGCAGTTCTTC.

The chain couples TRBV10-3 to TRBJ2-1; TRBD1 aligns across 11 bases. Trimming took 5 bases from V and 6 from J; bases not matched to a gene: 3. The CDR3 is 14 amino acids. Germline CDR1 and CDR2: ENHRY and SYGVKD. CDR3 bases: TGTGCCATCAGTCCGGGACAGGGGGTCAATGAGCAGTTCTTC. Translated, it gives CAISPGQGVNEQFF.

This clone was picked up a small number of times. This chain links TRBV7-9 with TRBJ2-1, with TRBD1 matching 10 bases. The V segment lost 5 bases and the J segment 6 bases; nucleotides outside the gene matches: 7. Germline CDR1 is SEHNR and CDR2 is FQNEAQ (reference sequence). This CDR3 region has 15 residues. The CDR3 loop reads CASSLGQGTGNEQFF. The CDR3 DNA reads TGTGCCAGCAGCCTGGGACAGGGGACTGGCAATGAGCAGTTCTTC.

This chain joins TRBV7-9 and TRBJ1-1; D is unresolved. V lost 2 bases and J lost 5, with 9 bases in between. Germline CDR1 and CDR2: SEHNR and FQNEAQ (reference sequence). This CDR3 is built from 13 residues. CDR3 sequence: CASSLTEGTEAFF. CDR3 nucleotide sequence: TGTGCCAGCAGCTTAACAGAAGGGACTGAAGCTTTCTTT.

V gene TRBV12-3 or TRBV12-4 combines with J gene TRBJ1-1, with a tentative D call TRBD1 (5 bases). The CDR3 totals 13 residues. V lost 4 bases, J lost 5 bases, and 11 bases lay in between. The CDR3 protein is CASSSGPGTEAFF. CDR3 nucleotides: TGTGCCAGCAGTTCGGGGCCGGGGACTGAAGCTTTCTTT.

The V and J genes are TRBV7-9 and TRBJ2-1; D is unclear. Germline V gene lookup returns CDR1 SEHNR and CDR2 FQNEAQ (reference sequence). This CDR3 has 15 amino acids. V lost 3 bases and J lost 0, with 9 bases in between. CDR3 nucleotides: TGTGCCAGCAGCTTTGGGCCGAGCTCCTACAATGAGCAGTTCTTC. Protein sequence: CASSFGPSSYNEQFF.

V gene TRBV30 combines with J gene TRBJ1-6; weak D call: TRBD1 (5 bases). The CDR3 covers 14 residues. V lost 3 bases, J lost 5 bases, and 11 bases lay in between. The germline V gene has CDR1 GTSNPN and CDR2 SVGIG (reference sequence). The CDR3 DNA is TGTGCCTGGAGGGGGGACCCAGATAATTCACCCCTCCACTTT. Translation: CAWRGDPDNSPLHF.

With regard to this clone: A read error is possible here, since a much larger clone lies one base away. The rearrangement links TRBV5-5 to TRBJ1-1; no definite D call. Germline V lookup: CDR1 SGHKS, CDR2 YYEKEE (reference sequence). The CDR3 covers 12 residues. V lost 1 base and J lost 0, with 1 base in between. The DNA of the CDR3 is TGTGCCAGCAGCTTGCTGAACACTGAAGCTTTCTTT. Residues: CASSLLNTEAFF.

The chain joins TRBV28 to TRBJ1-5, with D perhaps TRBD1 (6 bases). V was pared by 8 bases and J by 1 base, with 12 bases between. The CDR3 extends over 14 amino acids. CDR1 is MDHEN, CDR2 SYDVKM, per germline. The CDR3 nucleotides are TGTGCCAGCTTCGGGGGCGAGAGCAATCAGCCCCAGCATTTT. It yields the protein CASFGGESNQPQHF.

V usage is TRBV7-9 and J usage is TRBJ1-4, with D hard to call. The CDR3 consists of 16 residues. The germline V gene has CDR1 SEHNR and CDR2 FQNEAQ (reference sequence). V lost 1 base to trimming and J lost 5 bases, with 14 bases between them. The CDR3 protein is CASSLGSGLANEKLFF. CDR3 nucleotides: TGTGCCAGCAGCTTAGGAAGTGGATTGGCGAATGAAAAACTGTTTTTT.

The genes are TRBV28 and TRBJ1-2, with 8 bases fitting TRBD1. The ends lost 6 bases at V and 7 bases at J; junction bases unmatched: 7. In germline, CDR1 is MDHEN, CDR2 SYDVKM. The CDR3 is made up of 13 amino acids. The CDR3 DNA sequence: TGTGCCAGCAGGTTGGGGACAGGATCTGGCTACACCTTC. Translated, it gives CASRLGTGSGYTF.

The rearrangement uses TRBV6-1 and TRBJ1-4, with D unclear. CDR3 length: 16 residues. Germline loops: CDR1 MNHNS, CDR2 SASEGT. V shed 0 bases and J shed 0 bases, with 8 bases lying between them. CDR3 nucleotides: TGTGCCAGCAGTGAAGCGAGACCTACAACTAATGAAAAACTGTTTTTT. It translates to CASSEARPTTNEKLFF.

The chain couples TRBV9 to TRBJ2-1, with D perhaps matching TRBD2 (5 bases). CDR1 is SGDLS and CDR2 is YYNGEE in the germline V gene. The CDR3 has 13 residues. V was trimmed by 3 bases and J by 7 bases, leaving 11 bases between them. CDR3 in DNA: TGTGCCAGCAGCGCGACCCGGGGAAATGAGCAGTTCTTC. Protein product: CASSATRGNEQFF.

This clone was counted many times. The chain joins TRBV2 to TRBJ2-3; D remains ambiguous. The V end lost 5 bases, the J end lost 2 bases, and 8 bases lay between the germline ends. The CDR3 has 13 residues. Germline CDR1 is SNHLY and CDR2 is FYNNEI. Here the CDR3 reads CASSQSFTDTQYF. The CDR3 DNA follows: TGTGCCAGCAGTCAATCTTTCACAGATACGCAGTATTTT.

This clone has only one observation. The genes are TRBV6-4 and TRBJ1-6; 7 bases fit TRBD1. CDR3 length: 14 amino acids. Germline V gene lookup returns CDR1 MRHNA and CDR2 SNTAGT. V lost 2 bases and J lost 10; bases outside the gene matches: 5. The CDR3 DNA follows: TGTGCCAGCAGTGACCAACAGGGGAGCTCACCCCTCCACTTT. It yields the protein CASSDQQGSSPLHF.

The rearrangement links TRBV5-4 to TRBJ2-3, with 7 bases identical to TRBD2. From germline, CDR1 is SGHNT and CDR2 YYREEE (reference sequence). The CDR3 covers 15 residues. Trimming removed 2 bases from V and 8 bases from J; junction bases left unmatched: 11. CDR3 residues: CASSFSGWQRGTQYF. The CDR3 coding sequence is TGTGCCAGCAGCTTTTCAGGTTGGCAGCGGGGTACGCAGTATTTT.

The chain employs TRBV7-9 and TRBJ2-7; D ambiguous. This CDR3 contains 14 residues. CDR1 and CDR2 from the germline V gene are SEHNR and FQNEAQ (reference sequence). Trimming pared 5 bases from V and 2 bases from J, leaving 13 bases between. The CDR3 nucleotides read TGTGCCAGCAGCCCGCGGACGGACCCCTACGAGCAGTACTTC. It specifies CASSPRTDPYEQYF.

This clone occurred once. V gene TRBV18 combines with J gene TRBJ2-7; TRBD2 aligns across 13 bases. Germline loops: CDR1 KGHSH, CDR2 LQKENI. The junction had 6 bases not matched to a gene; V was cut back by 6 bases and J by 4 bases. The CDR3 covers 15 residues. As DNA, the CDR3 is TGTGCCAGCTCGCAGACTAGCGGGGGGTCTTACGAGCAGTACTTC. Its translation: CASSQTSGGSYEQYF.

The J gene is TRBJ1-5, the V gene TRBV28; no clear D. This CDR3 has 20 amino acids. V lost 6 bases and J lost 1, with 28 bases in between. CDR1 is MDHEN, CDR2 SYDVKM, per germline. Here the CDR3 DNA reads TGTGCCAGCAGCCCCTCCCCCTTTGGGCTCCTAAAAGGGAGCAATCAGCCCCAGCATTTT. Protein: CASSPSPFGLLKGSNQPQHF.

CDR3 sequence: CASSRDTAETQYF. The CDR3 DNA is TGTGCCAGCAGCCGCGACACAGCGGAGACCCAGTACTTC. The chain combines TRBV16 with TRBJ2-5; D remains ambiguous. Germline V gives CDR1 KGHSY, CDR2 FQNENV. The CDR3 is made up of 13 amino acids. The V gene lost 4 bases and the J gene lost 5 bases, with 11 bases spanning the gap.